This T cell receptor (beta chain) is drawn from a study of regulatory T cells in long-lasting Graves disease. This clonotype was seen many times. The sample's time point: newly diagnosed GD, antithyroid drugs for less than 3 months. Researchers made the TCR library from RNA that was extracted from PBMCs. Germline assignment: CDR1 SEHNR and CDR2 FQNEAQ (reference sequence). Unmatched junction bases numbered 7, after V lost 4 bases and J lost 0 bases. The CDR3 spans 16 residues. Through Arm-PCR of CDR3 regions and iRepertoire HTBI primers, TCR beta libraries were built. TCRdb re-called the multiplex PCR reads through MiXCR, storing one row per CDR3 protein. The table includes about 430,000 distinct CDR3 sequences, around 16% detected once. These data also featured in a second study, about T cells in Graves' hyperthyroidism and ophthalmopathy. That paper states: Clinicians diagnosed patients from clinical symptoms, serum thyroxine and TRAb, thyroid ultrasound and orbital computed tomography.

This receptor was identified in a woman aged 40 to 50 with Graves disease. The specimen was peripheral blood mononuclear cells (PBMCs), collected at new diagnosis, from a patient treated with antithyroid drugs. The gene calls are TRBV7-9 and TRBJ2-3; TRBD1 matches 7 bases. The CDR3 DNA reads as TGTGCCAGCAGCTCTCACAGGGGCGGGAGCACAGATACGCAGTATTTT. Translated: CASSSHRGGSTDTQYF.